Listed below are T cell receptor beta chains from one sample, sequenced in a study of CD8 T cells in ankylosing spondylitis. A single record per CDR3 protein comes from TCRdb applying MiXCR to the 5' RACE reads. In the table there are about 130,000 distinct CDR3 sequences, approximately 15% of which are singletons. Sequencing was carried out using blood, either unsorted or a sorted T cell fraction (not recorded which). All receptors derive from a female donor with ankylosing spondylitis or in good health (not recorded which). CDR3s include the opening cysteine and the closing phenylalanine or tryptophan. The order of the fields is D gene, V gene, CDR3 length, J gene, CDR3 protein. The D gene is left open where the match is weak.

D gene: -; V gene: TRBV14; CDR3 length: 12; J gene: TRBJ1-6; CDR3 protein: CASSQDRPPPHF
D gene: TRBD2; V gene: TRBV10-2; CDR3 length: 17; J gene: TRBJ2-2; CDR3 protein: CASSPPRLAGITGELFF
D gene: -; V gene: TRBV24-1; CDR3 length: 13; J gene: TRBJ2-1; CDR3 protein: CATSDLVENEQFF
D gene: -; V gene: TRBV10-3; CDR3 length: 14; J gene: TRBJ2-7; CDR3 protein: CAISESGGTYEQYF
D gene: -; V gene: TRBV3-1; CDR3 length: 17; J gene: TRBJ2-5; CDR3 protein: CASSQALSSVSRETQYF
D gene: TRBD1; V gene: TRBV20-1; CDR3 length: 17; J gene: TRBJ1-1; CDR3 protein: CSAKKGTGGQKNTEAFF
D gene: TRBD2; V gene: TRBV5-5; CDR3 length: 16; J gene: TRBJ2-7; CDR3 protein: CASSLAIPSGHDEQYF
D gene: -; V gene: TRBV20-1; CDR3 length: 12; J gene: TRBJ2-2; CDR3 protein: CSARTDTGELFF
D gene: TRBD1; V gene: TRBV5-1; CDR3 length: 12; J gene: TRBJ1-1; CDR3 protein: CASSAGQGEAFF
D gene: -; V gene: TRBV9; CDR3 length: 14; J gene: TRBJ1-2; CDR3 protein: CASSVHTANYGYTF
D gene: -; V gene: TRBV4-1; CDR3 length: 14; J gene: TRBJ2-2; CDR3 protein: CASSQPSGTGELFF
D gene: -; V gene: TRBV27; CDR3 length: 11; J gene: TRBJ2-1; CDR3 protein: CASSLPGQQFF
D gene: -; V gene: TRBV2; CDR3 length: 13; J gene: TRBJ2-1; CDR3 protein: CASKTDRDNEQFF
D gene: -; V gene: TRBV12-3/TRBV12-4; CDR3 length: 15; J gene: TRBJ2-2; CDR3 protein: CASSIPGPNTGELFF
D gene: TRBD2; V gene: TRBV5-6; CDR3 length: 16; J gene: TRBJ2-5; CDR3 protein: CASSLSGGGVQETQYF
D gene: -; V gene: TRBV29-1; CDR3 length: 13; J gene: TRBJ2-1; CDR3 protein: CSVEQGRLNEQFF
D gene: -; V gene: TRBV20-1; CDR3 length: 16; J gene: TRBJ1-6; CDR3 protein: CSAITRGRIQNSPLHF
D gene: -; V gene: TRBV4-2; CDR3 length: 14; J gene: TRBJ2-5; CDR3 protein: CASSPRSLQETQYF
D gene: TRBD2; V gene: TRBV7-2; CDR3 length: 16; J gene: TRBJ2-3; CDR3 protein: CASSFLAGRNTDTQYF
D gene: -; V gene: TRBV5-1; CDR3 length: 14; J gene: TRBJ1-1; CDR3 protein: CASSPEGRGTEAFF
D gene: TRBD2; V gene: TRBV20-1; CDR3 length: 14; J gene: TRBJ2-7; CDR3 protein: CSARAGTSVNEQYF
D gene: TRBD1; V gene: TRBV29-1; CDR3 length: 13; J gene: TRBJ2-4; CDR3 protein: CSAGTGVVNIQYF
D gene: -; V gene: TRBV18; CDR3 length: 15; J gene: TRBJ1-2; CDR3 protein: CASSPLGGADYGYTF
D gene: -; V gene: TRBV27; CDR3 length: 14; J gene: TRBJ2-7; CDR3 protein: CASSKKTDPYEQYF
D gene: TRBD2; V gene: TRBV5-6; CDR3 length: 15; J gene: TRBJ2-1; CDR3 protein: CASRRLAETYNEQFF
D gene: -; V gene: TRBV5-1; CDR3 length: 15; J gene: TRBJ2-1; CDR3 protein: CASLDTTSSYNEQFF
D gene: -; V gene: TRBV29-1; CDR3 length: 13; J gene: TRBJ1-1; CDR3 protein: CSVGKGLNTEAFF
D gene: TRBD1; V gene: TRBV20-1; CDR3 length: 15; J gene: TRBJ1-1; CDR3 protein: CSARAAGQGYTEAFF
D gene: -; V gene: TRBV11-2; CDR3 length: 18; J gene: TRBJ2-6; CDR3 protein: CASSPREGGTAGANVLTF
D gene: -; V gene: TRBV7-2; CDR3 length: 14; J gene: TRBJ1-2; CDR3 protein: CASSFEGTNYGYTF
D gene: -; V gene: TRBV11-2; CDR3 length: 14; J gene: TRBJ2-3; CDR3 protein: CASSLRRTTDTQYF
D gene: -; V gene: TRBV12-3/TRBV12-4; CDR3 length: 13; J gene: TRBJ2-1; CDR3 protein: CASSLGRAAEQFF
D gene: TRBD1; V gene: TRBV29-1; CDR3 length: 13; J gene: TRBJ1-4; CDR3 protein: CSVTWDRGGKLFF
D gene: -; V gene: TRBV29-1; CDR3 length: 14; J gene: TRBJ2-3; CDR3 protein: CSVAPGLHTDTQYF
D gene: -; V gene: TRBV4-1; CDR3 length: 14; J gene: TRBJ2-7; CDR3 protein: CASSRTPGPDEQYF
D gene: -; V gene: TRBV21-1; CDR3 length: 16; J gene: TRBJ1-2; CDR3 protein: CASSKSGWDQSYGYTF
D gene: -; V gene: TRBV7-2; CDR3 length: 12; J gene: TRBJ2-7; CDR3 protein: CASSSSMYEQYF
D gene: TRBD2; V gene: TRBV20-1; CDR3 length: 14; J gene: TRBJ2-2; CDR3 protein: CSAIAGVNTGELFF
D gene: -; V gene: TRBV24-1; CDR3 length: 16; J gene: TRBJ2-1; CDR3 protein: CATSPRSSGGYNEQFF
D gene: TRBD1; V gene: TRBV12-3/TRBV12-4; CDR3 length: 13; J gene: TRBJ2-1; CDR3 protein: CASRRQGAGEQFF
D gene: -; V gene: TRBV5-6; CDR3 length: 13; J gene: TRBJ1-6; CDR3 protein: CASSLTSNSPLHF
D gene: -; V gene: TRBV19; CDR3 length: 13; J gene: TRBJ2-7; CDR3 protein: CAHRTRPVGEQYF
D gene: -; V gene: TRBV7-2; CDR3 length: 12; J gene: TRBJ1-5; CDR3 protein: CASSLGRQPQHF
D gene: -; V gene: TRBV29-1; CDR3 length: 14; J gene: TRBJ1-3; CDR3 protein: CSVIRDTPGNTIYF
D gene: -; V gene: TRBV27; CDR3 length: 14; J gene: TRBJ2-7; CDR3 protein: CASGRPGRSYEQYF
D gene: -; V gene: TRBV30; CDR3 length: 15; J gene: TRBJ1-1; CDR3 protein: CAWSVGRSENTEAFF
D gene: TRBD1; V gene: TRBV2; CDR3 length: 11; J gene: TRBJ2-7; CDR3 protein: CASLTGSEQYF
D gene: TRBD1; V gene: TRBV2; CDR3 length: 14; J gene: TRBJ2-4; CDR3 protein: CASRDRASKNIQYF
D gene: -; V gene: TRBV5-1; CDR3 length: 14; J gene: TRBJ1-1; CDR3 protein: CASSLGGLNTEAFF
D gene: TRBD2; V gene: TRBV12-3/TRBV12-4; CDR3 length: 14; J gene: TRBJ2-7; CDR3 protein: CASSPTSGGGEQYF
D gene: -; V gene: TRBV7-3; CDR3 length: 17; J gene: TRBJ2-1; CDR3 protein: CASTAARGLHSYNEQFF
D gene: TRBD2; V gene: TRBV18; CDR3 length: 16; J gene: TRBJ2-3; CDR3 protein: CASSRTSGISTDTQYF
D gene: -; V gene: TRBV12-3/TRBV12-4; CDR3 length: 14; J gene: TRBJ2-5; CDR3 protein: CASSLRAYQETQYF
D gene: -; V gene: TRBV20-1; CDR3 length: 16; J gene: TRBJ2-3; CDR3 protein: CSARDDGRTSTDTQYF
D gene: -; V gene: TRBV10-3; CDR3 length: 13; J gene: TRBJ2-1; CDR3 protein: CAISDSSYNEQFF
D gene: TRBD2; V gene: TRBV20-1; CDR3 length: 17; J gene: TRBJ2-1; CDR3 protein: CSARSALAATKFVEQFF
D gene: -; V gene: TRBV10-3; CDR3 length: 15; J gene: TRBJ1-5; CDR3 protein: CAISDETGTNQPQHF
D gene: -; V gene: TRBV29-1; CDR3 length: 13; J gene: TRBJ2-3; CDR3 protein: CSVLDPLTDTQYF
D gene: -; V gene: TRBV9; CDR3 length: 15; J gene: TRBJ2-2; CDR3 protein: CASSVDRGISGELFF